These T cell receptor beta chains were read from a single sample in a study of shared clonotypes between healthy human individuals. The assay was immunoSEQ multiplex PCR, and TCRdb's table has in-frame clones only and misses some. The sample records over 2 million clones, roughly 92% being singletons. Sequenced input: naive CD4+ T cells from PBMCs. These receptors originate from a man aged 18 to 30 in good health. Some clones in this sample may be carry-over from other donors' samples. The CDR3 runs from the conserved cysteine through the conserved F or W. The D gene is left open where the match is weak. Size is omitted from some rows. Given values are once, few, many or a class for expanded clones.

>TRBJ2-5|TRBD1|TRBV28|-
TGTGCCAGCAGCCCTACGGGACAGGGGGCTAAAGAGACCCAGTACTTC
CASSPTGQGAKETQYF
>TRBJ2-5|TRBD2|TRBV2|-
TGTGCCAGCAGTAGGACTAGCGGGATTAGTAGAGAGACCCAGTACTTC
CASSRTSGISRETQYF
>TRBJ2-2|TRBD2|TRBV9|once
TGTGCCAGCAGCGAAAGATCCAGCGGGAGCGCCACGGCCGGGGAGCTGTTTTTT
CASSERSSGSATAGELFF
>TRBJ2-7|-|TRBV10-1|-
TGCGCCAGCAGTCCCAGTGGACGGGGATCCTCCAGCGAGCAGTACTTC
CASSPSGRGSSSEQYF
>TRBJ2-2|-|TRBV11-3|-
TGTGCCAGCAGCTTAGGTACAGGGCGGAGGACCGGGGAGCTGTTTTTT
CASSLGTGRRTGELFF
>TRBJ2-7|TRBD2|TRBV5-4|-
TGTGCCAGCAGCTTGGGTCTCGGGACTAAGTCCTACGAGCAGTACTTC
CASSLGLGTKSYEQYF
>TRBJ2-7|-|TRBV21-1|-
TGTGCCAGGAGAGGGAGGACCCTCTACGAGCAGTACTTC
CARRGRTLYEQYF
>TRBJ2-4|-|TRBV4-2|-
TGTGCCAGCAGCCAAGATGGGGGGCAGAAAAACATTCAGTACTTC
CASSQDGGQKNIQYF
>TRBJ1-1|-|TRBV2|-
TGTGCCAGCAGTGAAGTGCCACGAAGCAACACTGAAGCTTTCTTT
CASSEVPRSNTEAFF
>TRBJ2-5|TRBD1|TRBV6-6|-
TGTGCCAGCAGTTACTCGTTGACAGGGACGGAGACCCAGTACTTC
CASSYSLTGTETQYF
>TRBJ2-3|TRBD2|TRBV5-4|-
TGTGCCAGCAGCCCCTGGACTAGCGGGGGCCTGGATACGCAGTATTTT
CASSPWTSGGLDTQYF
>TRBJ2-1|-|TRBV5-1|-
TGCGCCAGCAGCTTGACAGGCATCCGGGATGAGCAGTTCTTC
CASSLTGIRDEQFF
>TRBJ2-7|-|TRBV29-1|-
TGCAGCGTCGCGTTTAATCGGGCCTACGAGCAGTACTTC
CSVAFNRAYEQYF
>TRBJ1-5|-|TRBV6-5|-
TGTGCCAGCAGCCCCGGGGGGAATAGCAATCAGCCCCAGCATTTT
CASSPGGNSNQPQHF
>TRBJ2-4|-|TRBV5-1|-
TGCGCCAGCAGCTTGGCCCCGGGGACGACCAAAAACATTCAGTACTTC
CASSLAPGTTKNIQYF
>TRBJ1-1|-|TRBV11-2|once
TGTGCCAGCAGCGCGACGCGGGGCACTGAAGCTTTCTTT
CASSATRGTEAFF
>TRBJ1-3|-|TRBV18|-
TGTGCCAGCTCCCTAAGCCGGGGGCCTTCTGGAAACACCATATATTTT
CASSLSRGPSGNTIYF
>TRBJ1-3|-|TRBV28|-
TGTGCCAGTAGTCCCCCGGGGTCTGGAAACACCATATATTTT
CASSPPGSGNTIYF
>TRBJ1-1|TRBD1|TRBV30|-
TGTGCCTGGAGGACAGGGGTGCAAGCTTTCTTT
CAWRTGVQAFF